Shown below are 13 T cell receptor beta chains from a single sample sequenced in a study of OX40 agonist ivuxolimab in advanced cancers. Data came from immunoSEQ multiplex PCR; TCRdb stores just in-frame clones and leaves some out. The sample includes about 100,000 clones, approximately 95% seen only once; the top ten take approximately 2%. The sequences come from CD4+ or CD8+ T cells sorted from blood, collected in a trial of the OX40 agonist ivuxolimab. Every receptor here comes from an adult with an advanced solid tumor such as melanoma, head and neck, liver or kidney cancer.

The rearrangement links TRBV19 to TRBJ2-5; D assignment may be TRBD1 or TRBD2 (5 bases each). The CDR3 is made up of 13 amino acids. Trimming took 6 bases from V and 10 from J, leaving 18 bases between them. Germline lookup yields CDR1 LNHDA and CDR2 SQIVND (reference sequence). The CDR3 spells CASSVGLGPDQYF. The CDR3 DNA reads as TGTGCCAGTAGCGTTGGGTTGGGACCAGACCAGTACTTC.

The chain uses TRBV9 and TRBJ2-1; D perhaps matches TRBD2 (6 bases). Germline CDR1 and CDR2: SGDLS and YYNGEE. The ends were cut back, 1 base at V and 1 base at J, with 18 bases in the middle. This CDR3 is built from 18 residues. CDR3 bases: TGTGCCAGCAGCGTAAGCCCGCGGGAAGAGGGATCCTACAATGAGCAGTTCTTC. The encoded protein is CASSVSPREEGSYNEQFF.

V and J are TRBV9 and TRBJ2-7, with 8 positions matching TRBD1. The ends lost 0 bases at V and 3 bases at J; junction bases unmatched: 8. Germline loops: CDR1 SGDLS, CDR2 YYNGEE. CDR3 size: 16 residues. The CDR3 loop is CASSVDDPDRGYEQYF. The CDR3, as DNA: TGTGCCAGCAGCGTAGACGACCCAGACAGGGGCTACGAGCAGTACTTC.

The chain combines TRBV25-1 with TRBJ2-2; no reliable D call. Germline V gene lookup returns CDR1 MGHDK and CDR2 SYGVNS. The CDR3 contains 14 residues. With 3 bases removed from V and 4 bases from J, the gap between germline ends came to 9 bases. The CDR3 nucleotides are TGTGCCAGCAGTGACTCTGCCCTCACCGGGGAGCTGTTTTTT. Encoded protein: CASSDSALTGELFF.

The chain recombines TRBV4-3 with TRBJ1-3; D might be TRBD1 (6 bases). V was trimmed by 1 base and J by 3 bases, leaving 13 bases between them. Germline lookup yields CDR1 LGHNA and CDR2 YSLEER. The CDR3 spans 16 residues. The CDR3 reads CASSQGWQGNGNTIYF. CDR3 bases: TGCGCCAGCAGCCAAGGGTGGCAGGGGAATGGAAACACCATATATTTT.

This clone came up a few times. The chain employs TRBV7-9 and TRBJ2-2; possible D gene TRBD2, 6 bases. This CDR3 comprises 17 residues. Looked up from germline, CDR1 is SEHNR and CDR2 is FQNEAQ (reference sequence). The germline V and J ends were trimmed by 4 bases and 1 base, with 16 bases remaining between them. The DNA for the CDR3 is TGTGCCAGCAGCTCCACCCTCGCGGGGCGGAACACCGGGGAGCTGTTTTTT. Translation gives CASSSTLAGRNTGELFF.

The chain couples TRBV5-1 to TRBJ2-2; 8 positions match TRBD2. Per germline, CDR1 SGHRS and CDR2 YFSETQ. The CDR3 loop spans 16 amino acids. V lost 0 bases to trimming and J lost 4 bases; unmatched junction nucleotides: 5. CDR3 sequence reads: CASSLALAGVTGELFF. In DNA form, the CDR3 reads TGCGCCAGCAGCTTGGCCCTAGCGGGCGTCACCGGGGAGCTGTTTTTT. The full variable domain, with the rest looked up from reference TRBV5-1 and TRBJ2-2, is KAGVTQTPRYLIKTRGQQVTLSCSPISGHRSVSWYQQTPGQGLQFLFEYFSETQRNKGNFPGRFSGRQFSNSRSEMNVSTLELGDSALYLCASSLALAGVTGELFFGEGSRLTVL.

The CDR3 reads CASSLAGEGGPVSPLHF. The CDR3 DNA follows: TGTGCCAGCAGCTTAGCGGGGGAGGGTGGGCCGGTATCACCCCTCCACTTT. This sequence joins TRBV7-9 and TRBJ1-6; D may be TRBD1 (5 bases). The germline V and J ends were trimmed by 0 bases and 10 bases, with 19 bases remaining between them. CDR1 is SEHNR, CDR2 FQNEAQ, per germline (reference sequence). This CDR3 contains 17 residues. Full variable domain (remainder filled in from reference TRBV7-9 and TRBJ1-6): DTGVSQNPRHKITKRGQNVTFRCDPISEHNRLYWYRQTLGQGPEFLTYFQNEAQLEKSRLLSDRFSAERPKGSFSTLEIQRTEQGDSAMYLCASSLAGEGGPVSPLHFGNGTRLTVT.

The V call is TRBV9, the J call TRBJ2-7; maybe TRBD1 (6 bases). V was cut by 3 bases and J by 6 bases, with 16 bases left in between. The CDR3 has 14 amino acids. The germline CDR1 and CDR2 sequences are SGDLS and YYNGEE. The CDR3 here is CASSAASTGIEQYF. The CDR3 nucleotides read TGTGCCAGCAGCGCCGCATCAACAGGGATCGAGCAGTACTTC.

The rearrangement links TRBV11-2 to TRBJ2-5, with 7 bases identical to TRBD2. The CDR3 is made up of 14 amino acids. The germline V gene has CDR1 SGHAT and CDR2 FQNNGV. J was trimmed by 3 bases and V by 1 base; bases with no gene match: 2. The CDR3 reads CASSLVAGEETQYF. In DNA form, the CDR3 reads TGTGCCAGCAGCTTAGTTGCGGGGGAAGAGACCCAGTACTTC.

V is TRBV12-5 and J is TRBJ1-6, with 11 bases identical to TRBD1. V gave up 2 bases and J gave up 4 bases; unmatched junction bases: 7. Germline V gene data show CDR1 as LGHNT and CDR2 as FRNRAP. CDR3 length: 18 residues. CDR3 residues: CASGLSAGQGVYNSPLHF. CDR3 coding DNA: TGTGCTAGTGGTTTGTCCGCGGGACAGGGGGTGTATAATTCACCCCTCCACTTT.

This chain uses TRBV7-2 with TRBJ1-4; maybe TRBD1 (5 bases). The CDR3 has 16 amino acids. Trimming left V 1 base short and J 7 bases short, with 16 bases between. Germline V CDR1 and CDR2: SGHTA, FQGNSA. CDR3 sequence (DNA): TGTGCCAGCAGCTTAGTACGACAGATGTCGTTTGAAAAACTGTTTTTT. Its protein product is CASSLVRQMSFEKLFF.

The V call is TRBV7-9, the J call TRBJ2-3; D is perhaps TRBD1 (5 bases). CDR3 length: 13 residues. V was cut by 3 bases and J by 3 bases, with 7 bases left in between. The V gene's germline CDR1 is SEHNR and CDR2 FQNEAQ (reference sequence). The CDR3 DNA is TGTGCCAGCAGCTTCCAGGGTACAGATACGCAGTATTTT. Amino acid sequence: CASSFQGTDTQYF. The full variable domain, rest sourced from reference TRBV7-9 and TRBJ2-3, is DTGVSQNPRHKITKRGQNVTFRCDPISEHNRLYWYRQTLGQGPEFLTYFQNEAQLEKSRLLSDRFSAERPKGSFSTLEIQRTEQGDSAMYLCASSFQGTDTQYFGPGTRLTVL.